This TCR beta chain came from a study of T cells in Graves' hyperthyroidism and ophthalmopathy. Whole-study findings and limits: Blood shared most expanded thyroid clonotypes above 0.001. The model anticipated ophthalmopathy a median about 7.1 months pre-onset.

For this clonotype: No antigen is known for it.

V lost 3 bases to trimming and J lost 4 bases; unmatched junction nucleotides: 23. Germline assignment: CDR1 GTSNPN and CDR2 SVGIG (reference sequence). This CDR3 region has 19 residues. There were TCR beta CDR3 regions amplified from RNA transcripts. HTBI primers were the set used in a first-round RT-PCR of the TCR CDR3. In TCRdb, the multiplex PCR reads were re-called with MiXCR into one record per CDR3 protein. The sample records a few hundred thousand distinct CDR3 sequences, about a fifth being singletons. Graves' hyperthyroidism was deemed stable given no ophthalmopathy progression within 18 months. Disease duration under 2 months; hyperthyroidism patients were aged 18 to 65.

Sequences were obtained from blood. The rearrangement uses TRBV30 and TRBJ1-1, with TRBD1 matching over 7 bases. This TCR was recovered from a young man with Graves' hyperthyroidism. CDR3 sequence (DNA): TGTGCCTGGAGCTCGGATTTCCGGGACAGCGGGTTCTTGGGCACTGAAGCTTTCTTT. This gives the protein CAWSSDFRDSGFLGTEAFF.